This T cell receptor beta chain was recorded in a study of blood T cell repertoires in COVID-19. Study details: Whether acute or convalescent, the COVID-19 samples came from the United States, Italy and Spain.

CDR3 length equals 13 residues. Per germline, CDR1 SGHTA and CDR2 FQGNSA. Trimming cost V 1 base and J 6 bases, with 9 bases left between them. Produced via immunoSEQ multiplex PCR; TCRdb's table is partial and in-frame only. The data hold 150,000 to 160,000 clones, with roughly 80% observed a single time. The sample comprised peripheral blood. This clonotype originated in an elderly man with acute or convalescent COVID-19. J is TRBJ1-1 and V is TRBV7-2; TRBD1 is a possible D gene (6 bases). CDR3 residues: CASSLGEGAEAFF. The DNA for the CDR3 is TGTGCCAGCAGCTTAGGGGAGGGGGCTGAAGCTTTCTTT. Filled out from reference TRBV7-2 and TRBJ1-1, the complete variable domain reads GAGVSQSPSNKVTEKGKDVELRCDPISGHTALYWYRQSLGQGLEFLIYFQGNSAPDKSGLPSDRFSAERTGGSVSTLTIQRTQQEDSAVYLCASSLGEGAEAFFGQGTRLTVV.